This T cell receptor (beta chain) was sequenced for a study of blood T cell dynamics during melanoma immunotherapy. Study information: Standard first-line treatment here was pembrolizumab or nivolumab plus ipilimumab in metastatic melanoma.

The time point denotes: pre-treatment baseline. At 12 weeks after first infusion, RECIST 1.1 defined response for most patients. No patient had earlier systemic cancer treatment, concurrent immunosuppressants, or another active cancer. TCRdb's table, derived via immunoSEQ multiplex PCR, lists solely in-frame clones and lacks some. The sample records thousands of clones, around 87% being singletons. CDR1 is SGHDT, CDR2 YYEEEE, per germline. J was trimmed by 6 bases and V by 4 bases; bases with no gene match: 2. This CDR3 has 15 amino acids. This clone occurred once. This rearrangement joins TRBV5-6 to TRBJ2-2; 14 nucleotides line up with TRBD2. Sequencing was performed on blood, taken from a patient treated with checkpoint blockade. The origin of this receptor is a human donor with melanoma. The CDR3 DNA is TGTGCCAGCAGCGGGGGACTAGCGGGAGCCGGGGAGCTGTTTTTT. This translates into CASSGGLAGAGELFF.